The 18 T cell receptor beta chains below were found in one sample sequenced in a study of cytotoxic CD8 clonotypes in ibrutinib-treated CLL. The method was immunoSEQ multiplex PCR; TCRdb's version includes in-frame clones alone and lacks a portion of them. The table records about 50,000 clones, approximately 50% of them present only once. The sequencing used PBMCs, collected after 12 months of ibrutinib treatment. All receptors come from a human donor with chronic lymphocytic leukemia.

In nucleotides, the CDR3 is TGTGCCAGCACCGCCGAGGGAGGGCTCGAGCAGTACTTC. Translation: CASTAEGGLEQYF. The chain links TRBV6-6 to TRBJ2-7; 7 bases agree with TRBD2. This CDR3 spans 13 amino acids. V dropped 7 bases and J dropped 6; count of bases not matched to a gene: 9. The germline CDR1 and CDR2 sequences are MNHNY and SVGAGI (reference sequence).

CDR3 protein: CASSSTSGNEQFF. The CDR3 bases are TGTGCCAGCAGCTCGACTAGCGGGAATGAGCAGTTCTTC. The chain couples TRBV7-3 to TRBJ2-1; 10 bases are shared with TRBD2. Trimming removed 4 bases from V and 7 bases from J; junction bases left unmatched: 1. The CDR3 is 13 residues long. CDR1 SGHTA and CDR2 FQGTGA come from the germline V gene.

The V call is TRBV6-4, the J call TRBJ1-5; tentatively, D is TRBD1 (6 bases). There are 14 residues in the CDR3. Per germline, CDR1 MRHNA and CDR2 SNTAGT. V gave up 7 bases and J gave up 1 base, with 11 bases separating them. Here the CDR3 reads CASIGGCSNQPQHF. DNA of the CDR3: TGTGCCAGCATAGGGGGGTGCAGCAATCAGCCCCAGCATTTT.

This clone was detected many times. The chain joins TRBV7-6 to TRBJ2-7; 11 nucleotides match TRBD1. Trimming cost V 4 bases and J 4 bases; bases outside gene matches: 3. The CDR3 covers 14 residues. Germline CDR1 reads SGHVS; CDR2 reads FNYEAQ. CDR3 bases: TGTGCCAGCAGCTCCGGGACAGGGGGTTACGAGCAGTACTTC. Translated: CASSSGTGGYEQYF.

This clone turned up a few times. CDR3 DNA: TGTGCCAGCTCATGGGTGGGCGGGGGCAATCAGCCCCAGCATTTT. Residues: CASSWVGGGNQPQHF. The V call is TRBV18, the J call TRBJ1-5; D is uncertain. Trimming left V 5 bases short and J 2 bases short, with 13 bases between. Germline V gene lookup returns CDR1 KGHSH and CDR2 LQKENI. This CDR3 comprises 15 residues.

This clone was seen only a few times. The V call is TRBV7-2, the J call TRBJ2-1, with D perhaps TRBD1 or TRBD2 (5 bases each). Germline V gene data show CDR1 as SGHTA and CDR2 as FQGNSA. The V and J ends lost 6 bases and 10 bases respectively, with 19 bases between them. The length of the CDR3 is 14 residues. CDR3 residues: CASRLLGEAEEQFF. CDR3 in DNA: TGTGCCAGCAGACTCCTAGGGGAAGCGGAGGAGCAGTTCTTC.

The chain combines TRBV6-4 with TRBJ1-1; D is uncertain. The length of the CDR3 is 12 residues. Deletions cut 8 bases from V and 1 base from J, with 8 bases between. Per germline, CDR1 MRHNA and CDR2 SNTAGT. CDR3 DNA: TGTGCCAGCCGCGACGCGAACACTGAAGCTTTCTTT. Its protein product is CASRDANTEAFF.

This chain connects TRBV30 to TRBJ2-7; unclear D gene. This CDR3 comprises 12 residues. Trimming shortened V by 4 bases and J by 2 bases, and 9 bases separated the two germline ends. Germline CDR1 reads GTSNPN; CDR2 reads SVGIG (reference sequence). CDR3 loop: CAWKENAYEQYF. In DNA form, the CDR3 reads TGTGCCTGGAAGGAGAACGCCTACGAGCAGTACTTC.

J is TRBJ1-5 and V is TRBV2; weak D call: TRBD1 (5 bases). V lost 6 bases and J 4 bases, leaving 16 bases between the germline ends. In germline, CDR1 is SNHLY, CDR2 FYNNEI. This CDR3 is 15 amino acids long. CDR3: CASSVTGTQNQPQHF. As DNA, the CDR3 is TGTGCCAGCAGCGTAACCGGGACCCAAAATCAGCCCCAGCATTTT.

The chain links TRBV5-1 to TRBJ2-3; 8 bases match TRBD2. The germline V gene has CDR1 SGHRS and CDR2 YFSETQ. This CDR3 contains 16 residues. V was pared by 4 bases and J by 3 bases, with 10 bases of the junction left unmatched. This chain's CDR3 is CASSRIVGLVTDTQYF. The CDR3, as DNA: TGCGCCAGCAGCCGAATAGTGGGACTAGTTACAGATACGCAGTATTTT. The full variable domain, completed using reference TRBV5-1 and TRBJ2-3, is KAGVTQTPRYLIKTRGQQVTLSCSPISGHRSVSWYQQTPGQGLQFLFEYFSETQRNKGNFPGRFSGRQFSNSRSEMNVSTLELGDSALYLCASSRIVGLVTDTQYFGPGTRLTVL.

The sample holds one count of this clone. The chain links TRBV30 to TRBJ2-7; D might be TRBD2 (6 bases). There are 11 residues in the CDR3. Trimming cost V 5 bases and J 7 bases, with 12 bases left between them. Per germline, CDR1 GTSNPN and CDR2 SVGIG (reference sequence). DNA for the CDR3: TGTGCCTGGTCGGGTGGAGGGGAGCAGTACTTC. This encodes CAWSGGGEQYF.

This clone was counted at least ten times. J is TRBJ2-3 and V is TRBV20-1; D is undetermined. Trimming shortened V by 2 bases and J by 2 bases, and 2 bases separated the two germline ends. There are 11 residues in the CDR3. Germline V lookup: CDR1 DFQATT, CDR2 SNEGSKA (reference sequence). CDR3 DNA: TGCAGTGCTAGACTCACAGATACGCAGTATTTT. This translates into CSARLTDTQYF.

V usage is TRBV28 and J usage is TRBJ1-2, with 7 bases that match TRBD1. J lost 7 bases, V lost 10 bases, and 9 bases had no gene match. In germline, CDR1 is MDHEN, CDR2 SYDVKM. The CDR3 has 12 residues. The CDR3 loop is CATDDRDSGYTF. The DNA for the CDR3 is TGTGCCACCGATGACAGGGATTCTGGCTACACCTTC.

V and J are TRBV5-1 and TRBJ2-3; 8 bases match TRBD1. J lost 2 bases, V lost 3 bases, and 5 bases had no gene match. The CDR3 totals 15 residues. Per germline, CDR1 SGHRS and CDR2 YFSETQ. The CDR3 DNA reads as TGCGCCAGCAGCTCCGGGACAGGCTACACAGATACGCAGTATTTT. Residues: CASSSGTGYTDTQYF.

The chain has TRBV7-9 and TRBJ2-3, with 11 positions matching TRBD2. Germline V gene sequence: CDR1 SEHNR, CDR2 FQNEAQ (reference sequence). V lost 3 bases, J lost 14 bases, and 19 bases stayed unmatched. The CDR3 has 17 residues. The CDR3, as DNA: TGTGCCAGCAGCTTCCTACTAGCGGGAGAATTCGCGGTCCCCCGGTATTTT. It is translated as CASSFLLAGEFAVPRYF.

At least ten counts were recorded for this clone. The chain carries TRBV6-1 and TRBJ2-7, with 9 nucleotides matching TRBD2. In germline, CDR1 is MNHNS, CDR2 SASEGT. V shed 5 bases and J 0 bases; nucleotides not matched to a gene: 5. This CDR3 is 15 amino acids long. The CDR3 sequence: CASSLAGAPSYEQYF. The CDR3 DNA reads TGTGCCAGCAGTTTAGCGGGAGCCCCCTCCTACGAGCAGTACTTC.

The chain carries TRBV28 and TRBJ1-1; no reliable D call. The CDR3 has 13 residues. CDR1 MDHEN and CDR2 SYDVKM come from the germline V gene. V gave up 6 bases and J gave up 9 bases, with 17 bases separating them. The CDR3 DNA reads TGTGCCAGCAGGGCAAATCGCATGGATAAAGCTTTCTTT. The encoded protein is CASRANRMDKAFF.

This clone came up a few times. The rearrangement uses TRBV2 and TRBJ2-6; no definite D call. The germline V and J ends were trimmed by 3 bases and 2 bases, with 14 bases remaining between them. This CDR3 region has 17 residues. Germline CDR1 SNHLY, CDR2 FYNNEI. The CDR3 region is CASSDAGLGTGANVLTF. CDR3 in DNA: TGTGCCAGCAGTGATGCTGGTCTAGGGACTGGGGCCAACGTCCTGACTTTC.